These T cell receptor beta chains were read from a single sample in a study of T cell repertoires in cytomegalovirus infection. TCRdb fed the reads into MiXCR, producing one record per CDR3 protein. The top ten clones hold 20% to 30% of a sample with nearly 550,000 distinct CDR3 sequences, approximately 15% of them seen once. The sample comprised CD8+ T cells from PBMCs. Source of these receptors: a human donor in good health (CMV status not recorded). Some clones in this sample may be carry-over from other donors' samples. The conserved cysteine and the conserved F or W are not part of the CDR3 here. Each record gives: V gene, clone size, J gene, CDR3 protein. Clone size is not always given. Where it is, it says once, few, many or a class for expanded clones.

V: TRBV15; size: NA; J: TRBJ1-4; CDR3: ATSRDEKKLF
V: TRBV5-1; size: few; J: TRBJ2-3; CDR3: ASSLVGLAGEGDTQY
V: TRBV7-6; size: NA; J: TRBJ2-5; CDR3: ASSPRQSRETQY
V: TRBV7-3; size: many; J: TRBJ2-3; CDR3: ASSLAGGGADTQY
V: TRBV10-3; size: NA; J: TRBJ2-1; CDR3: ATLDRLAGLSYNEQF
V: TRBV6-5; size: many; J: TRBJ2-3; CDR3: ASSPRLGGGEVTQY
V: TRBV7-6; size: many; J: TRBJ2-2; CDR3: ASSLVVSRGINTGELF
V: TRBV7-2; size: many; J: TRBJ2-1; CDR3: ASSSLYGSYNEQF
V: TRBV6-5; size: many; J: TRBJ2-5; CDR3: ASSPAGGVTPYQETQY
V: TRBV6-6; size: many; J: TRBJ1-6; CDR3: ASSYQGVSPLH
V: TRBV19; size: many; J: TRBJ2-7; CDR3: ASSVLGTTSYEQY
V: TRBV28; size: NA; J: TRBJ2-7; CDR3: ASSQLAENYEQY
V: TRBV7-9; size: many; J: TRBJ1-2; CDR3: ASSLWPRMRPTNYGYT